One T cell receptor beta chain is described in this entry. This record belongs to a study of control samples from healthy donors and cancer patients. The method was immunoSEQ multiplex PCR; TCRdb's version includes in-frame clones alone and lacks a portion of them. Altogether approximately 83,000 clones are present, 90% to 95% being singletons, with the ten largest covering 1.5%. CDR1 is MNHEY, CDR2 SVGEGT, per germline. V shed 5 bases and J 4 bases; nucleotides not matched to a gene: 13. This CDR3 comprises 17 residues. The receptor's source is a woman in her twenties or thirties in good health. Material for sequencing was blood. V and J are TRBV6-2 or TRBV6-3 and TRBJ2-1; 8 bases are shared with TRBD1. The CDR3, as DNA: TGTGCCAGCAGTAGCCAGGGACAGGCGATAGAGTACAATGAGCAGTTCTTC. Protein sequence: CASSSQGQAIEYNEQFF.